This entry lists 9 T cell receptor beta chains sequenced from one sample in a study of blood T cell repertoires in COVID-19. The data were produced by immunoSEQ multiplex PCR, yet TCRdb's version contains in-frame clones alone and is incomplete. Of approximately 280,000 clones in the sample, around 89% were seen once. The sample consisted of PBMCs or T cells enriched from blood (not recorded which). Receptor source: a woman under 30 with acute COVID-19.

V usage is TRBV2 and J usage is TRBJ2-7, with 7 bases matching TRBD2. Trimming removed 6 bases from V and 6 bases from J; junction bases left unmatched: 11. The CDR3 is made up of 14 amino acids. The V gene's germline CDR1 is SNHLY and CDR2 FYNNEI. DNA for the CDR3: TGTGCCAGCAGCGTGGCAGGGAGGGAATCCGAGCAGTACTTC. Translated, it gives CASSVAGRESEQYF.

The CDR3 reads CASSVLAEQYF. The CDR3 DNA reads as TGTGCCAGCAGCGTCTTAGCGGAGCAGTACTTC. The chain combines TRBV9 with TRBJ2-7; TRBD2 is a possible D gene (5 bases). This CDR3 region has 11 residues. Trimming cost V 2 bases and J 7 bases, with 7 bases left between them. Per germline, CDR1 SGDLS and CDR2 YYNGEE.

Written as DNA, the CDR3 is TGTGCCAGCAGCTTAGGCCTAGCGGGAGAGTACAATGAGCAGTTCTTC. This gives the protein CASSLGLAGEYNEQFF. The chain has TRBV7-7 and TRBJ2-1; 10 nucleotides line up with TRBD2. The length of the CDR3 is 16 residues. With V trimmed by 1 base and J by 4 bases, 4 bases remained unmatched. Germline V gene data show CDR1 as SSHAT and CDR2 as FNYEAQ (reference sequence).

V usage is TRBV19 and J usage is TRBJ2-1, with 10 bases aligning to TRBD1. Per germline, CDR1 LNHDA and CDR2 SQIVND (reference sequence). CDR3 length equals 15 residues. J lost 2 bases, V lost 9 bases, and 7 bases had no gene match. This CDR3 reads CASRDRGSPYNEQFF. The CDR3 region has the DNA TGTGCCAGCCGGGACAGGGGAAGTCCCTACAATGAGCAGTTCTTC.

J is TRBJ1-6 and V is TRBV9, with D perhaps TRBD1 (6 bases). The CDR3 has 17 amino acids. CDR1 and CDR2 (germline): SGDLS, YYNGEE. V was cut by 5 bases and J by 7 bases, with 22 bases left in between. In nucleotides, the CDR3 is TGTGCCAGCAGTCCCATGATCAACAGGGTGGGGAATTCACCCCTCCACTTT. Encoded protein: CASSPMINRVGNSPLHF. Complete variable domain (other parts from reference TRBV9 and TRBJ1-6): DSGVTQTPKHLITATGQRVTLRCSPRSGDLSVYWYQQSLDQGLQFLIQYYNGEERAKGNILERFSAQQFPDLHSELNLSSLELGDSALYFCASSPMINRVGNSPLHFGNGTRLTVT.

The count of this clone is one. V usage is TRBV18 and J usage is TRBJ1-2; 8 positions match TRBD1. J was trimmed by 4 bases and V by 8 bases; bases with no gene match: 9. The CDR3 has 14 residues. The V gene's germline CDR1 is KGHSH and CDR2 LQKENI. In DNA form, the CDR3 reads TGTGCCAGCCGTTGGGAACAGGGGGGCTATGGCTACACCTTC. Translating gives CASRWEQGGYGYTF.

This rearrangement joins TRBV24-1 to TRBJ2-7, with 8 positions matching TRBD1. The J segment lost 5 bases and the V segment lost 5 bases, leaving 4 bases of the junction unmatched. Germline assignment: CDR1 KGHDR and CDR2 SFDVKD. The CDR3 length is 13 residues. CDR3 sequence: CATSVSRGHEQYF. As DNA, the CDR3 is TGTGCCACCAGTGTTTCCAGGGGGCACGAGCAGTACTTC.

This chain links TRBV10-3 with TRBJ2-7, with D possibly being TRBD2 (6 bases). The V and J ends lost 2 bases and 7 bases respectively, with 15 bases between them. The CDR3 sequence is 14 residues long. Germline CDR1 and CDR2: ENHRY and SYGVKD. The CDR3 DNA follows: TGTGCCATCAGTGAGCCGGGGGAGAGGGTAGAGCAGTACTTC. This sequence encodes CAISEPGERVEQYF.

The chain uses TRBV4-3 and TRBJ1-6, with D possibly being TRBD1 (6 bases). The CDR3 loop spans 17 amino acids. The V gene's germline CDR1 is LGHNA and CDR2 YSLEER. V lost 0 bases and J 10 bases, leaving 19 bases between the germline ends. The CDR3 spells CASSQDFRGFRQSPLHF. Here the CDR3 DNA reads TGCGCCAGCAGCCAAGATTTTAGGGGGTTCCGTCAATCACCCCTCCACTTT.